This TCR beta chain derives from a study of control samples from healthy donors and cancer patients. The CDR3 spans 14 residues. Trimming removed 5 bases from V and 5 bases from J; junction bases left unmatched: 6. Germline V gene lookup returns CDR1 SEHNR and CDR2 FQNEAQ (reference sequence). Sequenced by immunoSEQ multiplex PCR; TCRdb stores in-frame clones only, minus some. The sample holds some 100,000 clones; 85% to 90% are singletons and the top ten take roughly 1.3%. The receptor was derived from a woman in her 50s in good health. The source material was blood. V gene TRBV7-9 combines with J gene TRBJ2-5; 9 bases are shared with TRBD1. CDR3 in DNA: TGTGCCAGCAGCCAGGGACAGGGAATGGAGACCCAGTACTTC. It yields the protein CASSQGQGMETQYF. Full variable domain (remainder filled in from reference TRBV7-9 and TRBJ2-5): DTGVSQNPRHKITKRGQNVTFRCDPISEHNRLYWYRQTLGQGPEFLTYFQNEAQLEKSRLLSDRFSAERPKGSFSTLEIQRTEQGDSAMYLCASSQGQGMETQYFGPGTRLLVL.